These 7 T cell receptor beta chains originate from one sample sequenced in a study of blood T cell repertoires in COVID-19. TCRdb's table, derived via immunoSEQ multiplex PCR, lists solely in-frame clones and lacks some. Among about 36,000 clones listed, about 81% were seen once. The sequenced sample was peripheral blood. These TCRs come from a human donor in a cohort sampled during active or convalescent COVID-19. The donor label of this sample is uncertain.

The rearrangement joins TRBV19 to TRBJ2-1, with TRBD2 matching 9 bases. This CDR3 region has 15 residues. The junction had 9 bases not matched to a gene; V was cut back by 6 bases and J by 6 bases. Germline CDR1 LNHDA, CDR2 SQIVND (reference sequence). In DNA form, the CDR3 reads TGTGCCAGTAGGGCAATAGCGGGAGAGGCCAATGAGCAGTTCTTC. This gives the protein CASRAIAGEANEQFF.

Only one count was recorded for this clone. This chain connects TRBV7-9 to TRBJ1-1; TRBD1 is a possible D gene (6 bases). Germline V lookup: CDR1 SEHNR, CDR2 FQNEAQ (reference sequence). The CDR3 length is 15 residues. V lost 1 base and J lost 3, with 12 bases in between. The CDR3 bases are TGTGCCAGCAGCTTAGGAGGCGGACAGTACACTGAAGCTTTCTTT. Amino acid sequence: CASSLGGGQYTEAFF.

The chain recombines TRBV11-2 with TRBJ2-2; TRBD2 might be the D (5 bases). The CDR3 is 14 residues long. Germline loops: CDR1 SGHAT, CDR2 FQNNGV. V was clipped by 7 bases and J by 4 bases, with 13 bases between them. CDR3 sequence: CASTWRSGTGELFF. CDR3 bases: TGTGCCAGCACGTGGAGGTCGGGCACCGGGGAGCTGTTTTTT.

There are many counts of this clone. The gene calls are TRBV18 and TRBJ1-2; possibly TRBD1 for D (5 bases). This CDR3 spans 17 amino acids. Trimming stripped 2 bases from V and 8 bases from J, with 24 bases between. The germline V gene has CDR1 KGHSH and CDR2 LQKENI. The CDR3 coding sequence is TGTGCCAGCTCACCAAAACATACCGACAGACCCGGTAAAGGCTACACCTTC. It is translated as CASSPKHTDRPGKGYTF.

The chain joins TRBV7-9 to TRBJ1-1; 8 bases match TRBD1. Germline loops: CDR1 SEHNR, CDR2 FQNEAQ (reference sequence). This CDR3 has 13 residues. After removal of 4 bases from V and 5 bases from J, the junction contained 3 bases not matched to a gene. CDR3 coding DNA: TGTGCCAGCAGCTCGACAGGGGTAACTGAAGCTTTCTTT. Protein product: CASSSTGVTEAFF.

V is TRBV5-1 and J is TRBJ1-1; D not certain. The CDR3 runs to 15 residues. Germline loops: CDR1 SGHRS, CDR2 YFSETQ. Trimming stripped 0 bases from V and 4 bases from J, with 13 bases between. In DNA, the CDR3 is TGCGCCAGCAGCTTGGATTGGGGAGGAAGCACTGAAGCTTTCTTT. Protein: CASSLDWGGSTEAFF.

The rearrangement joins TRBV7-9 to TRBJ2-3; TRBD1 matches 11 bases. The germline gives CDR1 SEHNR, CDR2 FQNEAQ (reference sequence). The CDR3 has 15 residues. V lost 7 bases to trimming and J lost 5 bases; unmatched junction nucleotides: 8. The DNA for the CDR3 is TGTGCCAGCACCGCCGGACAGGGGGCAAAAGATACGCAGTATTTT. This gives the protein CASTAGQGAKDTQYF.